This TCR beta chain was identified in a study of blood T cell repertoires in COVID-19. Study-wide background: Sources were T cells, B-cell-depleted T cells, or PBMCs; the material itself was cDNA or gDNA.

Germline V CDR1 and CDR2: SGHNT, YYREEE (reference sequence). V lost 4 bases, J lost 6 bases, and 9 bases stayed unmatched. This CDR3 contains 16 residues. The table came from immunoSEQ multiplex PCR; TCRdb's copy has only in-frame clones and leaves some out. This table holds 97,000 or so clones, 82% found once. The sequenced material came from peripheral blood. This TCR was sampled from a man in his 70s with active or convalescent COVID-19. The gene calls are TRBV5-4 and TRBJ2-2; TRBD2 agrees at 10 bases. CDR3 in DNA: TGTGCCAGCAGCCCTTCTAGCGGGGGAGGGTCCGGGGAGCTGTTTTTT. Translation gives CASSPSSGGGSGELFF.